This TCR beta chain was observed in a study of cytomegalovirus exposure and HLA in healthy donors. On this clone: Its antigen is currently unknown.

From germline, CDR1 is MNHNS and CDR2 SASEGT. Trimming stripped 6 bases from V and 0 bases from J, with 11 bases between. This CDR3 has 14 residues. Study-wide results and caveats: The analysis excluded some indistinguishable V segments, including TRBV6-2 and TRBV6-3.

It was with 60 Vbeta and 13 Jbeta primers that the PCR ran. TCRdb keeps only in-frame clones here, not all; method: immunoSEQ multiplex PCR. The sample includes over 120,000 clones, roughly 9.7% of them seen just once. Specimen: PBMCs. The rearrangement joins TRBV6-1 to TRBJ2-5; possible D gene TRBD1, 5 bases. The clonotype comes from a man over 45 in good health and CMV-seronegative. CDR3: CASSRQRNQETQYF. CDR3 DNA sequence: TGTGCCAGCAGCCGACAGAGAAACCAAGAGACCCAGTACTTC.